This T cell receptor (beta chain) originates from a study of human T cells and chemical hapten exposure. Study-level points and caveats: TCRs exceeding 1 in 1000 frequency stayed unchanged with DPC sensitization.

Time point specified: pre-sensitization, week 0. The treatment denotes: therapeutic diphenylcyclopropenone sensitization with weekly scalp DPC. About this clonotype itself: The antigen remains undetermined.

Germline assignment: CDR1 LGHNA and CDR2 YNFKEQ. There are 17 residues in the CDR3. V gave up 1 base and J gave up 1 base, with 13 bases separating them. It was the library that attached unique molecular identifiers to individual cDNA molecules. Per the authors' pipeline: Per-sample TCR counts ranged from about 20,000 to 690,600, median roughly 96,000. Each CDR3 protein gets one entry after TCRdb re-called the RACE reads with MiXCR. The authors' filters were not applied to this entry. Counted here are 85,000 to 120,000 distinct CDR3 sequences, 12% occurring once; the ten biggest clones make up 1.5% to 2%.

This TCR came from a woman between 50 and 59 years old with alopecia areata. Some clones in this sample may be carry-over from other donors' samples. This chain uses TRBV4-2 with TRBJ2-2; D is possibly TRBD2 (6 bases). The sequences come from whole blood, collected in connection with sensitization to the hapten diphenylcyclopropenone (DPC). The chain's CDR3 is CASSQAGANLNTGELFF. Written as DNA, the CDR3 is TGTGCCAGCAGCCAAGCGGGAGCAAACCTGAACACCGGGGAGCTGTTTTTT.